This record covers a single T cell receptor (beta chain). These data come from a study of blood T cell repertoires in COVID-19. Turning to the study itself: From the United States, Italy and Spain came samples of acute and convalescent COVID-19.

The table came from immunoSEQ multiplex PCR; TCRdb's copy has only in-frame clones and leaves some out. Of around 140,000 clones listed, 75% to 80% are singletons. Germline CDR1 is SQVTM and CDR2 is ANQGSEA. V trimming: 6 bases; J trimming: 5 bases; junction bases outside the gene matches: 10. The CDR3 loop spans 14 amino acids. Membership in each cohort depended on participant-reported clinical history. Sequencing was carried out using PBMCs or T cells enriched from blood (not recorded which). This chain links TRBV29-1 with TRBJ2-5; 9 nucleotides match TRBD1. The clonotype originates from a woman in her forties or fifties who had recovered from COVID-19. The DNA of the CDR3 is TGCAGCGTCGGCCACAGGGGGCCTGGGGAGACCCAGTACTTC. This translates into CSVGHRGPGETQYF.